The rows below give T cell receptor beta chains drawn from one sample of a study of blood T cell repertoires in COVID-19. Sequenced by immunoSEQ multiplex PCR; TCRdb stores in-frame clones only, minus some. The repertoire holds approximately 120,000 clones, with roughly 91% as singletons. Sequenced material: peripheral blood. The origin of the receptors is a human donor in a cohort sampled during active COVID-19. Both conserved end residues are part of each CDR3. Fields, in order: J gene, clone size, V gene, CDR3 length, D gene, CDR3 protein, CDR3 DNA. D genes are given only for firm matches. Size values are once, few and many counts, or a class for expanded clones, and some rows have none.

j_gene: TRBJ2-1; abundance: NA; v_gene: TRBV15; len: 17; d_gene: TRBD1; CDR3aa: CATSRARPGQGTNEQFF; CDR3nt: TGTGCCACCAGCAGAGCTCGCCCGGGACAGGGGACAAATGAGCAGTTCTTC
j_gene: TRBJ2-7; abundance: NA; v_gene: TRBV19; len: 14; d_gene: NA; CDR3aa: CASSMSGFGYEQYF; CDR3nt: TGTGCCAGTAGTATGTCGGGATTCGGATACGAGCAGTACTTC
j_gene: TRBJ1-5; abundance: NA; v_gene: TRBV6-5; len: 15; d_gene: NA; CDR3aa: CASGREGYSNQPQHF; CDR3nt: TGTGCCAGCGGGAGGGAGGGGTATAGCAATCAGCCCCAGCATTTT
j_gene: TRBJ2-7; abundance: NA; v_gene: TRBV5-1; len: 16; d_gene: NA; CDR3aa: CASSLAGTQKGYEQYF; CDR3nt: TGCGCCAGCAGCTTGGCCGGGACTCAAAAGGGATACGAGCAGTACTTC
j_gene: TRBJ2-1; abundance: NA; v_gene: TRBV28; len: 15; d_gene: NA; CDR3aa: CASRTEGGGQDEQFF; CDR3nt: TGTGCCAGCAGAACCGAGGGGGGAGGGCAGGATGAGCAGTTCTTC
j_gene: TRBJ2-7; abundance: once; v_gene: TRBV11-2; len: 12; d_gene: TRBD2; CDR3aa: CASRTGGYGQYF; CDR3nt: TGTGCCAGCAGGACGGGAGGGTATGGGCAGTACTTC
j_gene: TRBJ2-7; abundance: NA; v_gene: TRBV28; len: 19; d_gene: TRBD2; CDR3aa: CATQNSGSGSRAGSYEQYF; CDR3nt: TGTGCCACCCAAAATTCGGGTAGCGGGAGCAGAGCGGGGTCTTACGAGCAGTACTTC
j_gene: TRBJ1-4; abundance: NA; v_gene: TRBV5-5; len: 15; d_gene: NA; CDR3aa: CASSLAGQPNEKLFF; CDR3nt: TGTGCCAGCAGCTTGGCAGGACAGCCTAATGAAAAACTGTTTTTT
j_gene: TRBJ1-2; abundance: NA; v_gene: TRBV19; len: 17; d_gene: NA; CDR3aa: CASSHGEPRYSNYGYTF; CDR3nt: TGTGCCAGTTCCCACGGAGAGCCGAGGTATTCTAACTATGGCTACACCTTC
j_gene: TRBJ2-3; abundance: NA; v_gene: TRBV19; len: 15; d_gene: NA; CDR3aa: CASESGRLGTDTQYF; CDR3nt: TGTGCCAGTGAAAGCGGACGGCTCGGCACAGATACGCAGTATTTT
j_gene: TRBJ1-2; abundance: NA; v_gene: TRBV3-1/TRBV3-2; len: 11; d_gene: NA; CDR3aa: CASSHSRGYTF; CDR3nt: TGTGCCAGCAGCCATTCGCGGGGCTACACCTTC
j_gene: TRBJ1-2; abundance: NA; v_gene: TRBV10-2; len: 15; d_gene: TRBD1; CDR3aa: CASSESTGQGDGYTF; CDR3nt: TGCGCCAGCAGTGAGTCGACGGGACAGGGCGACGGCTACACCTTC
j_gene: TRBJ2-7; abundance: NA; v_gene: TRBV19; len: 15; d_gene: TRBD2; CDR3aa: CASSIDTGRGVVQYF; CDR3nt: TGTGCCAGTAGTATAGACACGGGACGGGGGGTGGTGCAGTACTTC
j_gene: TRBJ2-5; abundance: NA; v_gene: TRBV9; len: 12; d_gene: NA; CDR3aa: CASSVAGETQYF; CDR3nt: TGTGCCAGCAGCGTAGCAGGGGAGACCCAGTACTTC
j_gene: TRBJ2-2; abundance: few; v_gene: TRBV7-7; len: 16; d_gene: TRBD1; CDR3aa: CASSLTGTGITGELFF; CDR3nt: TGTGCTAGCAGCCTAACCGGGACAGGGATCACCGGGGAGCTGTTTTTT
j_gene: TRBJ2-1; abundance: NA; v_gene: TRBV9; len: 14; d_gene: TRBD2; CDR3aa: CASSARTSYNEQFF; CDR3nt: TGTGCCAGCAGCGCCAGGACTAGCTACAATGAGCAGTTCTTC
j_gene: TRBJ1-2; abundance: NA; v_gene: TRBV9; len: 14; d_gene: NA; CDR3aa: CASSVATAARGYTF; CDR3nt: TGTGCCAGCAGCGTAGCTACGGCAGCGCGCGGCTACACCTTC
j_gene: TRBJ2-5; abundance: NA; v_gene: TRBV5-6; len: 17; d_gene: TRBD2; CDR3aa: CASSLVGEGLAEETQYF; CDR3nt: TGTGCCAGCAGCTTGGTCGGAGAGGGACTAGCGGAAGAGACCCAGTACTTC
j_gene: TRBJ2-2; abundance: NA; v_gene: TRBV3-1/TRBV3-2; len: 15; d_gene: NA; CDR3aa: CASSQELSNTGELFF; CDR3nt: TGTGCCAGCAGCCAAGAACTTTCGAACACCGGGGAGCTGTTTTTT
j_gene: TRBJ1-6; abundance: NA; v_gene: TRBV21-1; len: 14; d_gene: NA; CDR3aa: CASSKSAENSPLHF; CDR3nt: TGTGCCAGCAGCAAATCAGCGGAGAATTCACCCCTCCACTTT
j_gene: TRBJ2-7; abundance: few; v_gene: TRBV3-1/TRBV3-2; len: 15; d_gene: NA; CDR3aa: CASSQDRSGRYEQYF; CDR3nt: TGTGCCAGCAGCCAAGATCGATCAGGTCGCTACGAGCAGTACTTC
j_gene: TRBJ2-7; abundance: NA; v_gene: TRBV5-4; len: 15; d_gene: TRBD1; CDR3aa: CASSLFRDSHYEQYF; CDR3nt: TGTGCCAGCAGCTTATTTCGGGACAGCCACTACGAGCAGTACTTC
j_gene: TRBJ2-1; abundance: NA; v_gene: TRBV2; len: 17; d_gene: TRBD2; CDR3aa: CASRDPTSARTYNEQFF; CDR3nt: TGTGCCAGCAGAGATCCGACTAGCGCTCGTACGTACAATGAGCAGTTCTTC
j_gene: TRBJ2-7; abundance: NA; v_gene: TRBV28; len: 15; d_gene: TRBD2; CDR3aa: CASSLTGTSGNVQYF; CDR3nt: TGTGCCAGCAGTTTAACCGGGACTAGTGGAAACGTGCAGTACTTC
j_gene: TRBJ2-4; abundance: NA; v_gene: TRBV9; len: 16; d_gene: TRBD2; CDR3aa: CASSVAASGFGPFQYF; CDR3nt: TGTGCCAGCAGCGTAGCGGCTAGCGGTTTTGGTCCCTTCCAGTACTTC
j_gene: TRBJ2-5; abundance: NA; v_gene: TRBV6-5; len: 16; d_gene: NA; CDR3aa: CASSYSPAGLEETQYF; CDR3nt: TGTGCCAGCAGTTACTCCCCGGCGGGTTTAGAGGAGACCCAGTACTTC
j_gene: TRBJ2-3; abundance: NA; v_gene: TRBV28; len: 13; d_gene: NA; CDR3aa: CASRPRSTDTQYF; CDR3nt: TGTGCCAGCAGACCTAGGAGCACAGATACGCAGTATTTT
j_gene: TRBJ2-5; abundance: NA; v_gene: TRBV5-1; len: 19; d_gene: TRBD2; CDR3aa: CASNGGAGGLKSLQETQYF; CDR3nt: TGCGCCAGCAACGGGGGAGCGGGAGGGCTCAAGTCCCTCCAAGAGACCCAGTACTTC
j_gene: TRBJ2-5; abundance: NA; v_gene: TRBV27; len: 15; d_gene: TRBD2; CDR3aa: CASSPLGGAGETQYF; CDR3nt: TGTGCCAGCAGTCCACTCGGGGGGGCAGGGGAGACCCAGTACTTC
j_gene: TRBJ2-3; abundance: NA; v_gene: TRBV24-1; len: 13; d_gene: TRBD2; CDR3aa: CATSEWEGDTQYF; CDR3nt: TGTGCCACCAGTGAGTGGGAGGGGGATACGCAGTATTTT
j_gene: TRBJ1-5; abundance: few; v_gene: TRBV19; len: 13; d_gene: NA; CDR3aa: CASSLTLRQPQHF; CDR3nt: TGTGCCAGTAGTCTTACCCTGCGGCAGCCCCAGCATTTT
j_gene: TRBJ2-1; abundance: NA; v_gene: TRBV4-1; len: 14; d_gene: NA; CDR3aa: CASSQDRPHNEQFF; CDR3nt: TGCGCCAGCAGCCAAGATCGTCCCCACAATGAGCAGTTCTTC
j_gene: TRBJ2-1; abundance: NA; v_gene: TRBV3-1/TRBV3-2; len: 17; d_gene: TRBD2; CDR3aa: CASSPRTSGDFYNEQFF; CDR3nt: TGTGCCAGCAGCCCTCGGACTAGCGGGGACTTCTACAATGAGCAGTTCTTC
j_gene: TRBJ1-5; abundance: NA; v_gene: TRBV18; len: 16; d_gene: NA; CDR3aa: CASSPIMAGQLGPQHF; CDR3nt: TGTGCCAGCTCACCAATTATGGCAGGGCAATTGGGGCCCCAGCATTTT
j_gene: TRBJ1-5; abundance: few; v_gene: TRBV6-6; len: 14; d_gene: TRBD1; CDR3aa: CASSYPDRNQPQHF; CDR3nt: TGTGCCAGCAGTTACCCGGACAGGAACCAGCCCCAGCATTTT
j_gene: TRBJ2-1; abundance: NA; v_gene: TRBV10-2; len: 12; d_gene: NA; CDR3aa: CATGYHGTEQFF; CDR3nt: TGCGCCACGGGGTACCACGGTACTGAGCAGTTCTTC
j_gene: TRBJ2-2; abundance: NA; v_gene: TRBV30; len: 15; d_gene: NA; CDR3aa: CAWSVQGEESGELFF; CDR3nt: TGTGCCTGGAGTGTACAGGGCGAGGAGTCCGGGGAGCTGTTTTTT
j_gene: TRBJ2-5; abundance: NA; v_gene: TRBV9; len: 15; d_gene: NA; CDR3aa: CASGRNTGNQETQYF; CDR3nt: TGTGCCAGCGGAAGAAACACCGGGAACCAAGAGACCCAGTACTTC
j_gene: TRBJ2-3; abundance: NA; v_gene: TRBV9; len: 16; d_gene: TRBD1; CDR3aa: CASSGGQGLSTDTQYF; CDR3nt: TGTGCCAGCAGCGGGGGACAGGGGCTAAGCACAGATACGCAGTATTTT
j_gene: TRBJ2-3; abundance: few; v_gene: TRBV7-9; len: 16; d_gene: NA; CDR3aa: CASVQRVGLSTDTQYF; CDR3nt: TGTGCCAGCGTCCAGAGGGTAGGCTTAAGCACAGATACGCAGTATTTT
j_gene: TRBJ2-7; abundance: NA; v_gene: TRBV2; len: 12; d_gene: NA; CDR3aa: CASRLQGTEQYF; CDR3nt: TGTGCCAGCAGATTACAGGGAACCGAGCAGTACTTC
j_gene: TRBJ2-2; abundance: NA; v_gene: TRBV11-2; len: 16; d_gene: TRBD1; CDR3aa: CASSLVWYRGPGELFF; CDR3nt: TGTGCCAGCAGCTTAGTGTGGTACAGGGGCCCCGGGGAGCTGTTTTTT
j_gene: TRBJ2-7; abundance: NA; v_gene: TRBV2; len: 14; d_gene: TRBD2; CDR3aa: CAGRGQAGSYEQYF; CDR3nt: TGTGCCGGGAGGGGCCAGGCGGGATCCTACGAGCAGTACTTC
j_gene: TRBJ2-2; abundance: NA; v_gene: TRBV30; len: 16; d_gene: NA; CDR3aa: CAWSVRVTKNTGELFF; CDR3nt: TGTGCCTGGAGTGTACGTGTGACAAAGAACACCGGGGAGCTGTTTTTT
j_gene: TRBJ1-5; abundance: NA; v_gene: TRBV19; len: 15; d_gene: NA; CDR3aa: CASTLAGFGNQPQHF; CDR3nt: TGTGCCAGTACCCTGGCGGGGTTTGGGAATCAGCCCCAGCATTTT
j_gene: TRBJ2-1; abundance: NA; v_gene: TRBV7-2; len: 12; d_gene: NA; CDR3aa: CASSLERNEQFF; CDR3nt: TGTGCCAGCAGCTTAGAGCGGAATGAGCAGTTCTTC
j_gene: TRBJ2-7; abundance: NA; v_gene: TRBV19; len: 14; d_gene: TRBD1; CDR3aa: CASSLVTGGPEQYF; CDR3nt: TGTGCCAGTAGTCTCGTGACAGGGGGTCCCGAGCAGTACTTC
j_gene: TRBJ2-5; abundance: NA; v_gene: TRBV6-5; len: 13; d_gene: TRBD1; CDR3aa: CASTTGILETQYF; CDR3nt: TGTGCCAGCACGACAGGGATCCTGGAAACCCAGTACTTC
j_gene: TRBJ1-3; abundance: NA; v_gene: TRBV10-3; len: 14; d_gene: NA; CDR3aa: CAISAGQGGNTIYF; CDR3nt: TGTGCCATCAGCGCCGGGCAGGGAGGAAACACCATATATTTT
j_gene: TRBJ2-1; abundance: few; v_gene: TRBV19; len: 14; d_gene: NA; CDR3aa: CASSTWTVYNEQFF; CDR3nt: TGTGCCAGTAGTACGTGGACAGTTTACAATGAGCAGTTCTTC
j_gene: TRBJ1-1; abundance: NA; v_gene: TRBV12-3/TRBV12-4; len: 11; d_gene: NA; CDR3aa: CASSQNTEAFF; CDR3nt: TGTGCCAGCAGCCAGAACACTGAAGCTTTCTTT
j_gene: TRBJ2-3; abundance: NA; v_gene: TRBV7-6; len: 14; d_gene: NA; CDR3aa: CASSFLSTGDTQYF; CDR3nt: TGTGCCAGCAGCTTTCTGTCGACAGGAGATACGCAGTATTTT
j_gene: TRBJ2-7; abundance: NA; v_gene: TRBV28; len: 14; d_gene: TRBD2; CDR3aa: CASSLGLAGVEQYF; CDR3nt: TGTGCCAGCAGTTTAGGACTAGCGGGAGTTGAGCAGTACTTC
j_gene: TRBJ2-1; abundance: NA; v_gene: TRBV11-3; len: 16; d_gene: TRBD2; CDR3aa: CASSSRLAGGWSEQFF; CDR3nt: TGTGCCAGCAGCTCCCGACTAGCGGGGGGGTGGAGTGAGCAGTTCTTC
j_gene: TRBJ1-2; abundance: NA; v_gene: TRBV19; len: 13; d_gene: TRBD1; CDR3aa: CASSPGGVYGYTF; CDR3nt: TGTGCCAGTAGTCCAGGGGGCGTCTATGGCTACACCTTC
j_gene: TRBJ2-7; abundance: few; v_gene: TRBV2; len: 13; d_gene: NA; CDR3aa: CASTRDSTSEQYF; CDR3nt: TGTGCCAGCACCCGAGACAGCACCTCCGAGCAGTACTTC
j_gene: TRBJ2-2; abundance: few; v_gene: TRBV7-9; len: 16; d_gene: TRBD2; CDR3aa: CASSLQRLADTGELFF; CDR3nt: TGTGCCAGCAGCTTACAGAGACTAGCGGACACCGGGGAGCTGTTTTTT
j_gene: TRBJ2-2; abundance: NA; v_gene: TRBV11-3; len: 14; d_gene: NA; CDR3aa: CASSMEGRTGELFF; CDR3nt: TGTGCCAGCAGCATGGAGGGCCGCACCGGGGAGCTGTTTTTT
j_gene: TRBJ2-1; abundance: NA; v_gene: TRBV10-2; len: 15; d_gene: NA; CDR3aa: CASSEYSTTRSEGFF; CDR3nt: TGCGCCAGCAGTGAGTACAGTACTACGCGCTCGGAGGGGTTCTTC
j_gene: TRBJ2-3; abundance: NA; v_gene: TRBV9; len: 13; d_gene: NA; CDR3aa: CASSVPGSGTQYF; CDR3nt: TGTGCCAGCAGCGTCCCTGGGAGTGGTACGCAGTATTTT